The source of this TCR beta chain is a study of CD8 T cells in Susac syndrome. Reverse transcription used roughly 0.5 to 1 ug RNA and random hexamers. An immunoSEQ multiplex PCR amplified TCR beta CDR3 over 54 Vbeta and 13 Jbeta. One entry per CDR3 protein results from TCRdb running MiXCR on the immunoSEQ multiplex PCR reads. Of 150,000 to 200,000 distinct CDR3 sequences listed, 92% are singletons. Healthy donors matched for age and sex were used as controls. Negative isolation yielded CD4+ and CD8+ T cells, and FACS enriched TEMRA cells. The sample taken for sequencing was CD4+ T cells from PBMCs. The TCR comes from a human donor in good health.

The CDR3 is CASSYEGPQTDGYTF. CDR3 bases: TGTGCCAGCAGTTACGAAGGGCCCCAGACAGATGGCTACACCTTC. The chain is built from TRBV6-6 and TRBJ1-2; D is perhaps TRBD1 (5 bases). Trimming removed 2 bases at V and 6 bases at J, with 16 bases between. CDR1 is MNHNY and CDR2 is SVGAGI in the germline V gene (reference sequence). The CDR3 spans 15 residues.